This T cell receptor (beta chain) is from a study of T cells expressing NK-cell markers (dated by TCRdb to the early 2020s). Notes on the research overall: In sorted CD3+CD56+NKG2C+, CD3+CD56+NKG2C- and CD3+CD56-NKG2C+ T-cell subsets from eight or nine donors, TCR beta-chain repertoires were profiled. Of the eight sequenced donors, seven were found to be HCMV-seropositive and one was found to be HCMV-seronegative. The study sequenced eight donors, all healthy volunteers chosen at random: three men and five women. Sequencing of the libraries produced 2 x 150 bp reads on Illumina HiSeq 2000/2500, MiSeq or NextSeq. Points the paper makes about the study in general: Those dominant clonotypes were again the most abundant among CD3+CD56-NKG2C+ cells in several donors, at about 28.3-65%. Whether the expanded NKG2C-expressing T cell clones were specific for HCMV antigens was left unclear. For five or six donors, the dominant CD3+CD56+NKG2C+ clonotypes were among the top 10 CD8+ clonotypes and accounted for about 1.0-7.5% of CD8+ T cells.

HCMV-specific IgG was detected in serum with a commercial ELISA kit to determine HCMV serostatus. Ficoll density gradient centrifugation was used to isolate peripheral blood mononuclear cells from blood. For CDR1 and CDR2, the germline V gene (reference sequence) lists SGHKS and YYEKEE. Spanning cysteine to phenylalanine, the CDR3 consists of 13 amino acids. There is no recorded DNA. This sample was sequenced with an Illumina HiSeq 2000. TCR beta cDNA libraries were prepared using 5'RACE template switching, which introduced a universal primer site and unique molecular identifiers. Synthesis of cDNA was primed from the TCR beta constant segment and was followed by two consecutive PCR amplification steps. In the source study's methods: MIGEC handled demultiplexing of the reads and grouping by UMI, while MiTCR was used to assemble and quantify clonotypes. To exclude erroneous sequences, only TCR cDNA sequences supported by at least two reads were retained. Downstream repertoire analysis used the tcR package, and clonotypes were matched across fractions by CDR3 nucleotide sequence plus V segment. VDJmatch was used to annotate antigen specificity against VDJdb, with one amino acid substitution allowed in CDR3. Following reprocessing of the reads by TCRdb, the data hold one row per CDR3 protein sequence and no DNA is available. The V and J calls reflect TCRdb's pipeline rather than the authors' work. The data table for this sample lists 140,000 to 150,000 distinct CDR3 sequences. Approximately 12% of the sample lies in the top ten.

Points on this clonotype: Its antigen remains unidentified.

This clonotype originated in a man between 18 and 35 years old in good health. Donor details come from another sample of the same person, matched by shared clones. Specimen: blood T cells: a sorted CD56 or NKG2C T cell subset, CD4+ or CD8+ T cells, or bulk PBMC T cells (not recorded which). The chain links TRBV5-5 with TRBJ2-3; TCRdb calls TRBD1, which cannot be checked without DNA. CDR3 sequence: CASRRGGTDTQYF.